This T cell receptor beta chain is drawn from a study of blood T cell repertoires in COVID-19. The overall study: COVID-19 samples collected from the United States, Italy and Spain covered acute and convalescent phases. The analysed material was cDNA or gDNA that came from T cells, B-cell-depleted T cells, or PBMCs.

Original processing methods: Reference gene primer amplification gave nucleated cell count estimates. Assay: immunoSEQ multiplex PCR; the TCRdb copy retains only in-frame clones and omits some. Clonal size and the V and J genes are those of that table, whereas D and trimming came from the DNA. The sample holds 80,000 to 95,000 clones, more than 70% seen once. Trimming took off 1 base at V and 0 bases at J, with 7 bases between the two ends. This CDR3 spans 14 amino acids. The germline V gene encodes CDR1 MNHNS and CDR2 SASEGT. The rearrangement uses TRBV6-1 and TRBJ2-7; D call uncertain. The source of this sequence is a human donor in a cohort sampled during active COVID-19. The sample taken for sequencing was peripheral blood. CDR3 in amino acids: CASSEGPSSYEQYF. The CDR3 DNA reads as TGTGCCAGCAGTGAAGGTCCGAGCTCCTACGAGCAGTACTTC.